These 30 T cell receptor beta chains were sequenced from one sample in a study of naive CD8 T cells in extremely preterm neonates. Points from the study as a whole: Relative to older groups, preterm infants had shorter, less trimmed CDR3s with fewer N additions.

TCRdb's copy holds only in-frame clones and misses some; the assay was immunoSEQ multiplex PCR. The data show 25,000 or so clones, 88% seen once. Samples were taken at extremely preterm deliveries at roughly 22-28 weeks of gestation. Their antigens are not known. Sequenced sample: naive CD8+ T cells from cord blood. Receptor source: a boy who was born preterm.

CDR3 in amino acids: CASGFNRVSYNEQFF. DNA of the CDR3: TGTGCTAGTGGTTTCAATCGGGTCTCCTACAATGAGCAGTTCTTC. This chain uses TRBV12-5 with TRBJ2-1; D remains unclear. V was trimmed by 3 bases and J by 0 bases, leaving 9 bases between them. The germline V gene encodes CDR1 LGHNT and CDR2 FRNRAP. CDR3 length equals 15 residues.

Only one count was recorded for this clone. The V and J genes are TRBV29-1 and TRBJ2-2; 10 bases match TRBD1. CDR1 SQVTM and CDR2 ANQGSEA come from the germline V gene. This CDR3 has 15 residues. Trimming took 3 bases from V and 4 from J; bases not matched to a gene: 5. This CDR3 reads CSVERWTGGTGELFF. CDR3 DNA sequence: TGCAGCGTTGAGAGGTGGACAGGGGGCACCGGGGAGCTGTTTTTT.

The chain recombines TRBV7-9 with TRBJ2-2; TRBD2 might be the D (6 bases). The germline CDR1 and CDR2 sequences are SEHNR and FQNEAQ (reference sequence). This CDR3 is built from 16 residues. The V end was cut by 5 bases, the J end by 1 base, with 14 bases between. The CDR3 is CASSTRLGRNTGELFF. Here the CDR3 DNA reads TGTGCCAGCAGCACGAGACTAGGACGGAACACCGGGGAGCTGTTTTTT.

The chain couples TRBV19 to TRBJ1-1; D possibly corresponds to TRBD1 (5 bases). Deletions cut 5 bases from V and 3 bases from J, with 10 bases between. Germline V gives CDR1 LNHDA, CDR2 SQIVND (reference sequence). The CDR3 totals 13 residues. The CDR3 here is CASSVRAYTEAFF. The CDR3 coding sequence is TGTGCCAGTAGTGTCAGGGCCTACACTGAAGCTTTCTTT.

The rearrangement links TRBV9 to TRBJ2-7; 7 bases match TRBD2. The V and J ends lost 3 bases and 3 bases, in that order; junction bases with no gene match: 0. Germline-derived CDR1 and CDR2 are SGDLS and YYNGEE. CDR3 length equals 12 residues. CDR3 nucleotides: TGTGCCAGCAGCGGGACTAGCTACGAGCAGTACTTC. Translation: CASSGTSYEQYF.

The CDR3 DNA reads as TGTGCCAGCAGCTTAGGGACAGGGGGTGGCTACACCTTC. Encoded protein: CASSLGTGGGYTF. The genes are TRBV7-9 and TRBJ1-2, with 10 bases matching TRBD1. Germline V lookup: CDR1 SEHNR, CDR2 FQNEAQ (reference sequence). Germline trimming cut 1 base from V and 7 bases from J; bases unmatched to any gene: 0. CDR3 size: 13 residues.

The chain joins TRBV9 to TRBJ2-3; TRBD2 matches 12 bases. The ends lost 0 bases at V and 3 bases at J; junction bases unmatched: 5. The CDR3 spans 17 residues. Germline V CDR1 and CDR2: SGDLS, YYNGEE. The CDR3 protein is CASSVATLAGGTDTQYF. The CDR3, as DNA: TGTGCCAGCAGCGTAGCTACTCTAGCGGGGGGGACAGATACGCAGTATTTT.

The chain uses TRBV5-4 and TRBJ2-3; D is uncertain. The CDR3 loop spans 12 amino acids. V dropped 2 bases and J dropped 1 base, with 2 bases sitting between them. The germline gives CDR1 SGHNT, CDR2 YYREEE (reference sequence). CDR3: CASSFGTDTQYF. The CDR3 coding sequence is TGTGCCAGCAGCTTCGGCACAGATACGCAGTATTTT. Full variable domain (rest looked up from reference TRBV5-4 and TRBJ2-3): ETGVTQSPTHLIKTRGQQVTLRCSSQSGHNTVSWYQQALGQGPQFIFQYYREEENGRGNFPPRFSGLQFPNYSSELNVNALELDDSALYLCASSFGTDTQYFGPGTRLTVL.

The genes are TRBV11-2 and TRBJ1-3, with 7 bases identical to TRBD1. The germline V gene encodes CDR1 SGHAT and CDR2 FQNNGV. The CDR3 spans 14 residues. V trimming: 1 base; J trimming: 3 bases; junction bases outside the gene matches: 0. CDR3 bases: TGTGCCAGCAGCTTAGGGACAGGTGGAAACACCATATATTTT. Amino acid sequence: CASSLGTGGNTIYF.

This clone was seen more than once but under ten times. This chain uses TRBV5-1 with TRBJ2-7; D is undetermined. The V gene lost 2 bases and the J gene lost 3 bases, with 0 bases spanning the gap. The CDR3 has 10 residues. The germline gives CDR1 SGHRS, CDR2 YFSETQ. CDR3 sequence: CASSFYEQYF. CDR3 nucleotide sequence: TGCGCCAGCAGCTTCTACGAGCAGTACTTC.

The chain carries TRBV19 and TRBJ2-1, with D unresolved. This CDR3 has 11 residues. V shed 3 bases and J shed 8 bases, with 5 bases lying between them. From germline, CDR1 is LNHDA and CDR2 SQIVND (reference sequence). The chain's CDR3 is CASSMFHEQFF. The CDR3 DNA is TGTGCCAGTAGTATGTTCCATGAGCAGTTCTTC.

The chain carries TRBV4-3 and TRBJ2-3; D gene unclear. CDR3 length: 14 residues. Trimming pared 1 base from V and 5 bases from J, leaving 10 bases between. Looked up from germline, CDR1 is LGHNA and CDR2 is YSLEER. CDR3 in amino acids: CASSQVSFIDTQYF. As DNA, the CDR3 is TGCGCCAGCAGCCAAGTGTCGTTTATAGATACGCAGTATTTT.

The V gene is TRBV2, the J gene TRBJ2-7; 9 bases fit TRBD1. Unmatched junction bases numbered 7, after V lost 11 bases and J lost 2 bases. This CDR3 region has 13 residues. The germline CDR1 and CDR2 sequences are SNHLY and FYNNEI. CDR3 sequence (DNA): TGTGCCTTACCGGGACAGGGTCCCTACGAGCAGTACTTC. It translates to CALPGQGPYEQYF.

The V call is TRBV19, the J call TRBJ1-1; TRBD1 matches 7 bases. Trimming removed 5 bases from V and 1 base from J; junction bases left unmatched: 7. This CDR3 region has 15 residues. Germline V CDR1 and CDR2: LNHDA, SQIVND (reference sequence). CDR3 coding DNA: TGTGCCAGTAGTCCTTACCGACAGGGGAACACTGAAGCTTTCTTT. This sequence encodes CASSPYRQGNTEAFF.

The rearrangement links TRBV27 to TRBJ1-1; tentatively, D is TRBD1 (5 bases). This CDR3 is 14 amino acids long. Germline V gives CDR1 MNHEY, CDR2 SMNVEV (reference sequence). Trimming removed 2 bases at V and 0 bases at J, with 7 bases between. The CDR3 here is CASSLGHMNTEAFF. The CDR3 DNA follows: TGTGCCAGCAGTTTAGGACACATGAACACTGAAGCTTTCTTT.

The chain recombines TRBV4-1 with TRBJ2-2; 11 positions match TRBD1. Losses at the gene ends were 3 bases for V and 6 bases for J; bases not matched to a gene: 6. This CDR3 has 16 amino acids. Germline CDR1 is MGHRA and CDR2 is YSYEKL. The CDR3 bases are TGCGCCAGCAGCCATAGTCCGGGACAGGGGGCCGGGGAGCTGTTTTTT. Translated: CASSHSPGQGAGELFF.

This sequence joins TRBV6-5 and TRBJ2-1; the match to TRBD1 covers 7 bases. The CDR3 is 12 amino acids. Germline V gene sequence: CDR1 MNHEY, CDR2 SVGAGI. With V trimmed by 4 bases and J by 6 bases, 0 bases remained unmatched. CDR3 sequence reads: CASSSGGNEQFF. DNA for the CDR3: TGTGCCAGCAGTTCAGGGGGCAATGAGCAGTTCTTC.

A few counts support this clone. The chain couples TRBV27 to TRBJ1-2; no firm D call. Germline V gene data show CDR1 as MNHEY and CDR2 as SMNVEV (reference sequence). Trimming shortened V by 2 bases and J by 3 bases, and 1 base separated the two germline ends. The CDR3 totals 11 residues. This CDR3 is CASSLHYGYTF. The CDR3 nucleotides read TGTGCCAGCAGTTTACACTATGGCTACACCTTC.

The CDR3: CASSGQNYGYTF. The DNA for the CDR3 is TGTGCCAGCAGCGGACAAAACTATGGCTACACCTTC. The rearrangement links TRBV7-9 to TRBJ1-2; a weak D match, TRBD1 (5 bases). Germline V gene lookup returns CDR1 SEHNR and CDR2 FQNEAQ (reference sequence). V dropped 5 bases and J dropped 2 bases, with 6 bases sitting between them. The CDR3 spans 12 residues.

This clone was counted a single time. The chain couples TRBV19 to TRBJ1-2, with D possibly being TRBD1 (5 bases). The germline V and J ends were trimmed by 1 base and 0 bases, with 6 bases remaining between them. The length of the CDR3 is 14 residues. Germline V lookup: CDR1 LNHDA, CDR2 SQIVND (reference sequence). The CDR3 is CASSIGGANYGYTF. CDR3 DNA: TGTGCCAGTAGTATAGGGGGGGCTAACTATGGCTACACCTTC.

This clone was detected once. The chain combines TRBV19 with TRBJ1-1; 8 nucleotides line up with TRBD1. J gave up 4 bases and V 3 bases, and 4 bases lay outside the gene matches. The CDR3 covers 14 residues. CDR1 is LNHDA, CDR2 SQIVND, per germline (reference sequence). In DNA, the CDR3 is TGTGCCAGTAGTATTGGCAGGGGGCGCACTGAAGCTTTCTTT. Translation: CASSIGRGRTEAFF. Filled out from reference TRBV19 and TRBJ1-1, the complete variable domain reads DGGITQSPKYLFRKEGQNVTLSCEQNLNHDAMYWYRQDPGQGLRLIYYSQIVNDFQKGDIAEGYSVSREKKESFPLTVTSAQKNPTAFYLCASSIGRGRTEAFFGQGTRLTVV.

V is TRBV5-5 and J is TRBJ1-6, with 10 nucleotides matching TRBD1. This CDR3 has 15 amino acids. The V segment lost 0 bases and the J segment 7 bases; nucleotides outside the gene matches: 1. Germline values: CDR1 SGHKS, CDR2 YYEKEE (reference sequence). CDR3 protein: CASSLGQGANSPLHF. The CDR3 DNA reads TGTGCCAGCAGCTTGGGACAGGGGGCCAATTCACCCCTCCACTTT.

V gene TRBV27 combines with J gene TRBJ2-5; 8 bases align to TRBD1. The CDR3 sequence is 12 residues long. The trim removed 6 bases at V and 5 bases at J, leaving 2 bases unmatched. The germline CDR1 and CDR2 sequences are MNHEY and SMNVEV (reference sequence). The CDR3 DNA follows: TGTGCCAGCAGCGACAGGGGCGAGACCCAGTACTTC. Its translation: CASSDRGETQYF.

CDR3 in DNA: TGTGCCAGCAGCTTACCACGGGGAGGGGGCACAGATACGCAGTATTTT. The encoded protein is CASSLPRGGGTDTQYF. V usage is TRBV11-3 and J usage is TRBJ2-3; TRBD2 matches 7 bases. CDR3 length: 16 residues. J gave up 1 base and V 2 bases, and 6 bases lay outside the gene matches. Germline V CDR1 and CDR2: SGHNT, YENEEA. The complete variable domain, with remaining parts taken from reference TRBV11-3 and TRBJ2-3, reads EAGVVQSPRYKIIEKKQPVAFWCNPISGHNTLYWYLQNLGQGPELLIRYENEEAVDDSQLPKDRFSAERLKGVDSTLKIQPAELGDSAVYLCASSLPRGGGTDTQYFGPGTRLTVL.

J is TRBJ1-1 and V is TRBV11-2, with unresolved D. The length of the CDR3 is 12 residues. The germline CDR1 and CDR2 sequences are SGHAT and FQNNGV. V lost 5 bases and J 0 bases, leaving 4 bases between the germline ends. CDR3 bases: TGTGCCAGCAGCACTATGAACACTGAAGCTTTCTTT. Protein product: CASSTMNTEAFF.

This rearrangement joins TRBV4-2 to TRBJ2-6, with D possibly being TRBD1 (6 bases). CDR3 length: 15 amino acids. Trimming removed 2 bases from V and 2 bases from J, with 7 bases in between. Looked up from germline, CDR1 is LGHNA and CDR2 is YNFKEQ. The CDR3 protein is CASSQKGAGANVLTF. Here the CDR3 DNA reads TGTGCCAGCAGCCAAAAGGGGGCTGGGGCCAACGTCCTGACTTTC.

Points on this clone: A much larger clone lies one base from this, so it may be a read error. The sample contains more than one DNA sequence encoding this CDR3. The CDR3 loop reads CASSLGGYGYTF. The CDR3 bases are TGTGCCAGCAGCTTAGGGGGTTATGGCTACACCTTC. V gene TRBV7-9 combines with J gene TRBJ1-2; D remains ambiguous. The CDR3 consists of 12 residues. Germline V gives CDR1 SEHNR, CDR2 FQNEAQ (reference sequence). Trimming cost V 1 base and J 5 bases, with 5 bases left between them. The entire variable domain, with the rest obtained from reference TRBV7-9 and TRBJ1-2, is as follows: DTGVSQNPRHKITKRGQNVTFRCDPISEHNRLYWYRQTLGQGPEFLTYFQNEAQLEKSRLLSDRFSAERPKGSFSTLEIQRTEQGDSAMYLCASSLGGYGYTFGSGTRLTVV.

The chain recombines TRBV21-1 with TRBJ2-3; the table's D call, TRBD1, was not checked against the DNA. TRBV21-1 is assigned pseudogene status. The CDR3 runs 16 residues. The CDR3 DNA is TGTGCCAGCAGCAAAGTGGCGGCAGGGGGCACAGATACGCAGTATTTT. Its protein is CASSKVAAGGTDTQYF.

The chain carries TRBV6-6 and TRBJ1-2; D is uncertain. The CDR3 extends over 13 amino acids. Germline V gene data show CDR1 as MNHNY and CDR2 as SVGAGI (reference sequence). V dropped 2 bases and J dropped 2 bases, with 6 bases sitting between them. CDR3 residues: CASSYVGNYGYTF. In DNA form, the CDR3 reads TGTGCCAGCAGTTACGTGGGAAACTATGGCTACACCTTC.

This chain connects TRBV30 to TRBJ2-7; 8 bases agree with TRBD1. The CDR3 has 13 residues. Germline-derived CDR1 and CDR2 are GTSNPN and SVGIG (reference sequence). V dropped 0 bases and J dropped 6; count of bases not matched to a gene: 4. The CDR3 DNA is TGTGCCTGGAGTGTAAGTACAGGGGGCGAGCAGTACTTC. Its translation: CAWSVSTGGEQYF.